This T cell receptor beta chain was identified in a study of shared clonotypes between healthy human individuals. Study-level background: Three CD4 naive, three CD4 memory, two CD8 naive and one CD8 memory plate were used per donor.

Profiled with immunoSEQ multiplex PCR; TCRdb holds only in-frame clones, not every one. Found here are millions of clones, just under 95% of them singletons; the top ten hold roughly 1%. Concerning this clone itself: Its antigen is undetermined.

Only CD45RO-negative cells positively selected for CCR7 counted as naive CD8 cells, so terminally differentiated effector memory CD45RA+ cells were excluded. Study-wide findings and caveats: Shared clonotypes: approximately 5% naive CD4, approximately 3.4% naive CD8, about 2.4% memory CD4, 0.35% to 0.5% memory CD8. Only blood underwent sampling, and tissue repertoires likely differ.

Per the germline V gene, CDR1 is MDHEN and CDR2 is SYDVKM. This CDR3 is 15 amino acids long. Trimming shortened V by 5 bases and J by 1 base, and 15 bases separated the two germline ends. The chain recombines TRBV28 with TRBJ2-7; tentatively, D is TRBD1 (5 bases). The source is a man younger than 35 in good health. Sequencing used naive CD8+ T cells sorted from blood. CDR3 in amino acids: CASSPGPVGSYEQYF. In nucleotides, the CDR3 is TGTGCCAGCAGTCCAGGGCCCGTCGGGTCCTACGAGCAGTACTTC.